This T cell receptor (beta chain) stems from a study of blood T cells in healthy people across ages. Findings and caveats of the study: Calculation of diversity from one million T cells yielded estimates considered to be underestimates. Age brought a roughly linear fall in TCR beta diversity measured per million T cells.

CDR3 length: 14 amino acids. V lost 7 bases, J lost 2 bases, and 13 bases lay in between. The germline V gene has CDR1 LGHNT and CDR2 FRNRAP. There are a few counts of this clonotype. What it recognizes is unknown. With a J-beta primer mix and a sample-barcoded 5' primer, a second PCR ran 7 to 11 cycles. Each TCR beta cDNA got a 12-nucleotide random molecular identifier. Per sample, CDR3-containing paired-end reads numbered at least 2.5 million. Via MiXCR, TCRdb re-called the 5' RACE reads, giving one row per CDR3 protein. The repertoire has under 2,000,000 distinct CDR3 sequences, roughly 52% of them found once; the top ten carry over 2%.

The sample taken for sequencing was blood. The chain is built from TRBV12-5 and TRBJ2-3; D not certain. The TCR sequence derives from a woman aged 40 to 50 in good health. CDR3 loop: CASAQARNTDTQYF. Here the CDR3 DNA reads TGTGCTAGTGCCCAAGCCCGGAACACAGATACGCAGTATTTT.